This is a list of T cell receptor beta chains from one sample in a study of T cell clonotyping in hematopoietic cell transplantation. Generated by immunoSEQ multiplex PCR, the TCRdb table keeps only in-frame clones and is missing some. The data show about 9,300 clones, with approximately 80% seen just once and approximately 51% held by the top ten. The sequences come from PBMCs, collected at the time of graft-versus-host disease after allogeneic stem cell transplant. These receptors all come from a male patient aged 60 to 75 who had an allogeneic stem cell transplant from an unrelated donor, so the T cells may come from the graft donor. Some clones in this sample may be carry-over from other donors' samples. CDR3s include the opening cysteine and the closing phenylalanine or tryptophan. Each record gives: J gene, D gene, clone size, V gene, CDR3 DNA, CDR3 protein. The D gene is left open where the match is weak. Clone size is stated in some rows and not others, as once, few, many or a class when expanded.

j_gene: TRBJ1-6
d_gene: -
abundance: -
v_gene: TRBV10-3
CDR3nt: TGTGCCATCAGTGAGGCGGCAGGGAGGAATTCACCCCTCCACTTT
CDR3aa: CAISEAAGRNSPLHF

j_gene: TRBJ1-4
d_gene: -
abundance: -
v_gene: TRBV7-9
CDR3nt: TGTGCCAGCAGCTTCGCTCGACGGGAAGAAAAACTGTTTTTT
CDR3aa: CASSFARREEKLFF

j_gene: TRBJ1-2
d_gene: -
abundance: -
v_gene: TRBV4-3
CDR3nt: TGCGCCAGCAGCCAAGAACCCAGGTCTTTCGATGGCTACACCTTC
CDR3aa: CASSQEPRSFDGYTF

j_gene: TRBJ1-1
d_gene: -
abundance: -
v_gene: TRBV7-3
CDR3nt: TGTGCCAGCAGCTTACTTCCGGGAACGACTGAAGCTTTCTTT
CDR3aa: CASSLLPGTTEAFF

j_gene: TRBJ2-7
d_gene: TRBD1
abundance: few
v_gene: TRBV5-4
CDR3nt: TGTGCCAGCAGCCCCGGGACAGTCTCAAACTCCTACGAGCAGTACTTC
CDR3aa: CASSPGTVSNSYEQYF

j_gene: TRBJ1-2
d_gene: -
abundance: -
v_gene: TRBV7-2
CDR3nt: TGTGCCAGCAGCTCCCAACCCGGGCCAGGATATGGCTACACCTTC
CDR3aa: CASSSQPGPGYGYTF

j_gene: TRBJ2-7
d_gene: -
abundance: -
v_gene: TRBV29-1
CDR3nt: TGCAGCGCAGCGAGTCCTTTCTCCTACGAGCAGTACTTC
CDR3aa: CSAASPFSYEQYF

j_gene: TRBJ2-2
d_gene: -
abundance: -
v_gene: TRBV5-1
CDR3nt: TGCGCCAGCAATCTGGAGGGTACCGGGGAGCTGTTTTTT
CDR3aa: CASNLEGTGELFF

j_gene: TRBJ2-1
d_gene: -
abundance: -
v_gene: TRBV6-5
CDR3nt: TGTGCCAGCAGTTACAACAGGCCTTCCTCCTACAATGAGCAGTTCTTC
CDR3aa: CASSYNRPSSYNEQFF

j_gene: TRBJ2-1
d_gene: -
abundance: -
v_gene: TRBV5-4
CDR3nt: TGTGCCAGCAGCTTGGGGGGCAGGGCGTCCTACAATGAGCAGTTCTTC
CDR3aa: CASSLGGRASYNEQFF

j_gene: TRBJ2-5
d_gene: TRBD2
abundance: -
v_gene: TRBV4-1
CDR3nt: TGCGCCAGCAGCCAATATGCGACTAGCGGGGGGACCCAGACCCAGTACTTC
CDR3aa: CASSQYATSGGTQTQYF

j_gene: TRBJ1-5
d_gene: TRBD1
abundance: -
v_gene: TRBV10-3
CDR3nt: TGTGCCATCAGCACAGGGGCGGAGGGCAATCAGCCCCAGCATTTT
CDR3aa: CAISTGAEGNQPQHF

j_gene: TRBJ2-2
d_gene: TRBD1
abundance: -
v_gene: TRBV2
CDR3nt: TGTGCCAAGAGAACAGGGGGCACCGGGGAGCTGTTTTTT
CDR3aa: CAKRTGGTGELFF

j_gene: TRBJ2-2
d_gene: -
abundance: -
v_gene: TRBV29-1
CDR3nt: TGCAGCGTTGACCTTCTACTAGACCGATCGAACACCGGGGAGCTGTTTTTT
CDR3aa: CSVDLLLDRSNTGELFF

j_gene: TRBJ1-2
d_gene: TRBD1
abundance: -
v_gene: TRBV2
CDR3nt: TGTGCCAGCAGGGAGACAGGGGGCGTTGGCTACACCTTC
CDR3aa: CASRETGGVGYTF

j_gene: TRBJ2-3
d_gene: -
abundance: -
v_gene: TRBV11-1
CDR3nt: TGTGCCAGCAGCGACCCTAGCACAGATACGCAGTATTTT
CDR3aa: CASSDPSTDTQYF

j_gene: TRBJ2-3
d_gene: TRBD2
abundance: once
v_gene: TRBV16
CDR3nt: TGTGCCAGCAGCCAATTCGGACTAGCGGGGGTCTCAGATACGCAGTATTTT
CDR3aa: CASSQFGLAGVSDTQYF

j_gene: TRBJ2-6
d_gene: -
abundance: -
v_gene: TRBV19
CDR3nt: TGTGCCAGTAGTATTCTCAGCTCTGGGGCCAACGTCCTGACTTTC
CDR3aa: CASSILSSGANVLTF

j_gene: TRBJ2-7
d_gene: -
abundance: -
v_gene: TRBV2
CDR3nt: TGTGCCAGCAGGGACCGGCCGGTCTATGGGGAGCAGTACTTC
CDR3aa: CASRDRPVYGEQYF

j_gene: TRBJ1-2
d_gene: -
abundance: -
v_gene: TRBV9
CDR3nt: TGTGCCAGCAGCCAGGGAACTAACTATGGCTACACCTTC
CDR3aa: CASSQGTNYGYTF

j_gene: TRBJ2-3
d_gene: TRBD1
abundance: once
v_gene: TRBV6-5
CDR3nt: TGTGCCAGCAGCTACGAACAGGGGTTAGGGACAGATACGCAGTATTTT
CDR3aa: CASSYEQGLGTDTQYF

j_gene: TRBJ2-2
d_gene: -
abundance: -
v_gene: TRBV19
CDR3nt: TGTGCCACCGCGCCGGGACTCCTATACACCGGGGAGCTGTTTTTT
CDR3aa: CATAPGLLYTGELFF

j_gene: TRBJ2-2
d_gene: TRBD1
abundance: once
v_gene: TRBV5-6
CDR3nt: TGTGCCAGCAGTCCCGGGACAGGAGTTATTGCCACCGGGGAGCTGTTTTTT
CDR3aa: CASSPGTGVIATGELFF

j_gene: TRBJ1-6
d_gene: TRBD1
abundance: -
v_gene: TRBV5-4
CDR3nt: TGTGCCAGCAGCTTGGGGGGACAGGGGGCCTTCACACCCCTCCACTTT
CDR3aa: CASSLGGQGAFTPLHF